A selection of T cell receptor beta chains follows, all from one sample in a study of T cell responses to AZD1222 COVID-19 vaccine. Generated by immunoSEQ multiplex PCR, the TCRdb table keeps only in-frame clones and is missing some. Of roughly 120,000 clones in the sample, 88% are singletons; the top ten hold roughly 3.8%. The starting material was peripheral blood, obtained 28 days after the second AZD1222 dose. The receptors were gathered from an adult who received the AZD1222 COVID-19 vaccine. Both conserved end residues are part of each CDR3. The D gene is left open where the match is weak. Clone size is stated in some rows and not others, as once, few, many or a class when expanded.

16 | NA | TRBJ2-2 | once | TRBV7-3 | CASSSSMTVNTGELFF | TGTGCCAGCAGCTCCTCTATGACAGTTAACACCGGGGAGCTGTTTTTT
13 | NA | TRBJ1-2 | once | TRBV2 | CASSLQGVYGYTF | TGTGCCAGCAGCCTACAGGGCGTCTATGGCTACACCTTC
13 | NA | TRBJ2-5 | NA | TRBV5-1 | CASSSTGGETQYF | TGCGCCAGCAGCTCCACTGGGGGGGAGACCCAGTACTTC
14 | NA | TRBJ2-5 | NA | TRBV11-1 | CASSHGTAQETQYF | TGTGCCAGCAGCCACGGGACTGCACAAGAGACCCAGTACTTC
18 | TRBD1 | TRBJ1-4 | NA | TRBV28 | CASSPSGTGMGRREKLFF | TGTGCCAGCAGCCCCTCCGGGACAGGGATGGGTAGAAGAGAAAAACTGTTTTTT
19 | TRBD1 | TRBJ1-1 | NA | TRBV9 | CASSAQKRGQGEANTEAFF | TGTGCCAGCAGCGCACAGAAACGAGGACAGGGCGAGGCGAACACTGAAGCTTTCTTT
14 | NA | TRBJ1-1 | NA | TRBV5-1 | CASAREDLNTEAFF | TGCGCCAGCGCCCGGGAGGATCTGAACACTGAAGCTTTCTTT
16 | NA | TRBJ1-2 | once | TRBV4-3 | CASSQGVASLSYGYTF | TGCGCCAGCAGCCAAGGCGTCGCCTCGCTTAGCTATGGCTACACCTTC
13 | TRBD1 | TRBJ1-4 | NA | TRBV6-2/TRBV6-3 | CASSNSRDSKLFF | TGTGCCAGCAGCAACTCCCGGGACAGCAAACTGTTTTTT
13 | TRBD2 | TRBJ2-1 | NA | TRBV15 | CATSPRLAGLSFF | TGTGCCACCAGCCCTCGCCTAGCGGGGTTATCGTTCTTC
11 | NA | TRBJ1-2 | once | TRBV14 | CASSQGASYTF | TGTGCCAGCAGCCAAGGGGCCAGCTACACCTTC
14 | NA | TRBJ2-7 | few | TRBV28 | CASSLQGPRGSLYF | TGTGCCAGCAGTTTACAGGGACCGAGGGGCTCGCTGTACTTC
19 | TRBD2 | TRBJ2-1 | NA | TRBV2 | CASSEALRGGGRLYNEQFF | TGTGCCAGCAGTGAAGCGCTACGCGGGGGGGGTCGCCTGTACAATGAGCAGTTCTTC
14 | NA | TRBJ1-6 | NA | TRBV6-2/TRBV6-3 | CASSWGRNNSPLHF | TGTGCCAGCAGTTGGGGACGGAATAATTCACCCCTCCACTTT
14 | TRBD1 | TRBJ1-4 | NA | TRBV7-2 | CASSFQGGNEKLFF | TGTGCCAGCAGCTTCCAGGGGGGAAATGAAAAACTGTTTTTT
11 | NA | TRBJ2-7 | NA | TRBV18 | CASSDGPQLSF | TGTGCCAGCTCAGACGGGCCGCAACTATCCTTC
15 | TRBD1 | TRBJ2-7 | once | TRBV6-5 | CASSYSPGQYYEQYF | TGTGCCAGCAGTTACTCGCCGGGACAGTACTACGAGCAGTACTTC
14 | TRBD1 | TRBJ2-1 | few | TRBV6-4 | CASSDSTGGNEQFF | TGTGCCAGCAGTGACTCGACAGGGGGCAATGAGCAGTTCTTC
14 | NA | TRBJ2-7 | NA | TRBV6-5 | CASSYTARSYEQYF | TGTGCCAGCAGTTATACGGCTAGGTCCTACGAGCAGTACTTC
14 | NA | TRBJ2-1 | NA | TRBV10-3 | CAISAAGTLNEQFF | TGTGCCATCAGTGCAGCAGGGACCTTAAATGAGCAGTTCTTC
15 | TRBD1 | TRBJ2-4 | NA | TRBV27 | CASSLDQGARGIQYF | TGTGCCAGCAGCCTGGATCAGGGGGCGCGTGGCATTCAGTACTTC
14 | NA | TRBJ1-1 | NA | TRBV6-5 | CASSFALEDTEAFF | TGTGCCAGCAGTTTCGCCTTAGAGGACACTGAAGCTTTCTTT
12 | NA | TRBJ2-5 | once | TRBV29-1 | CSVSQGQETQYF | TGCAGCGTTAGCCAAGGGCAAGAGACCCAGTACTTC
15 | NA | TRBJ1-1 | once | TRBV7-9 | CASSFLGNRDTEAFF | TGTGCCAGCAGCTTTCTAGGGAATAGGGACACTGAAGCTTTCTTT
13 | NA | TRBJ1-1 | NA | TRBV14 | CASSPKHLGGAFF | TGTGCCAGCAGCCCGAAACACCTAGGAGGAGCTTTCTTT
14 | NA | TRBJ2-7 | NA | TRBV6-2/TRBV6-3 | CASSYEGGFYEQYF | TGTGCCAGCAGTTACGAGGGGGGCTTCTACGAGCAGTACTTC
17 | NA | TRBJ2-3 | NA | TRBV28 | CASSRPGSSPSTDTQYF | TGTGCCAGCAGCCGCCCGGGTTCTTCGCCTAGCACAGATACGCAGTATTTT
16 | TRBD2 | TRBJ2-1 | NA | TRBV4-1 | CASSPGLAGGRNEQFF | TGCGCCAGCAGCCCGGGACTAGCGGGGGGCCGCAATGAGCAGTTCTTC
14 | TRBD1 | TRBJ2-3 | NA | TRBV3-1/TRBV3-2 | CASSQGGGVYTQYF | TGTGCCAGCAGCCAAGGAGGGGGCGTCTATACGCAGTATTTT
13 | NA | TRBJ1-2 | NA | TRBV6-5 | CASSTTANYGYTF | TGTGCCAGCAGTACGACAGCAAACTATGGCTACACCTTC
13 | NA | TRBJ2-7 | NA | TRBV28 | CASKPVGYYEQYF | TGTGCCAGCAAGCCGGTGGGCTACTACGAGCAGTACTTC
13 | NA | TRBJ1-5 | NA | TRBV7-3 | CASSLGGSQPQHF | TGTGCCAGCAGCTTAGGAGGGTCTCAGCCCCAGCATTTT
16 | TRBD1 | TRBJ2-5 | NA | TRBV24-1 | CATSDHGTGVQETQYF | TGTGCCACCAGTGATCACGGGACAGGGGTACAAGAGACCCAGTACTTC
17 | TRBD2 | TRBJ2-1 | NA | TRBV10-3 | CAISPQAPGLAGFEQFF | TGTGCCATCAGCCCCCAAGCCCCGGGACTAGCGGGATTTGAGCAGTTCTTC
13 | NA | TRBJ2-5 | NA | TRBV6-4 | CASSADSQETQYF | TGTGCCAGCAGTGCTGACAGCCAAGAGACCCAGTACTTC
14 | NA | TRBJ1-3 | NA | TRBV19 | CASSQGLSGNTIYF | TGTGCCAGTAGTCAGGGACTCTCTGGAAACACCATATATTTT
16 | NA | TRBJ1-3 | NA | TRBV5-1 | CASSLAGWGYGNTIYF | TGCGCCAGCAGCTTGGCCGGCTGGGGTTACGGAAACACCATATATTTT
17 | TRBD1 | TRBJ1-3 | NA | TRBV5-4 | CASSRTGTGGNGNTIYF | TGTGCCAGCAGCCGAACCGGGACAGGGGGAAATGGAAACACCATATATTTT
15 | TRBD2 | TRBJ2-7 | few | TRBV5-1 | CASSTQAGSTYEQYF | TGCGCCAGCAGCACCCAAGCGGGATCAACCTACGAGCAGTACTTC
16 | NA | TRBJ2-7 | once | TRBV6-5 | CASSYSGASTIYEQYF | TGTGCCAGCAGTTACTCGGGGGCTAGTACAATCTACGAGCAGTACTTC
16 | NA | TRBJ1-5 | few | TRBV6-1 | CASSELEGQGNQPQHF | TGTGCCAGCAGTGAATTGGAGGGGCAGGGCAATCAGCCCCAGCATTTT
14 | TRBD1 | TRBJ2-7 | NA | TRBV18 | CASSRTGGLSEQYF | TGTGCCAGCTCACGGACAGGGGGCCTCTCCGAGCAGTACTTC
18 | NA | TRBJ1-6 | NA | TRBV9 | CASSPHGSGAKDNSPLHF | TGTGCCAGCAGCCCACATGGATCAGGGGCTAAGGATAATTCACCCCTCCACTTT
10 | NA | TRBJ1-1 | NA | TRBV20-1 | CIGDWAEAFF | TGCATCGGGGATTGGGCTGAAGCTTTCTTT
14 | NA | TRBJ1-1 | NA | TRBV7-9 | CASSLAPRSSPAFF | TGTGCCAGCAGCTTAGCTCCCCGGTCCTCCCCGGCTTTCTTT
17 | TRBD2 | TRBJ2-5 | NA | TRBV24-1 | CATSERTSGSARETQYF | TGTGCCACCAGTGAACGGACTAGCGGGAGCGCTAGGGAGACCCAGTACTTC
13 | NA | TRBJ1-1 | NA | TRBV7-7 | CASSVKQGSEAFF | TGTGCCAGCAGCGTAAAACAGGGCAGTGAAGCTTTCTTT
15 | TRBD1 | TRBJ2-5 | NA | TRBV24-1 | CATSDSGQGVETQYF | TGTGCCACCAGTGATTCAGGCCAGGGGGTAGAGACCCAGTACTTC
14 | NA | TRBJ1-1 | NA | TRBV29-1 | CSARIGQMNTEAFF | TGCAGCGCCAGGATCGGACAAATGAACACTGAAGCTTTCTTT
13 | NA | TRBJ1-2 | NA | TRBV14 | CASSQARNYGYTF | TGTGCCAGCAGCCAGGCCAGAAACTATGGCTACACCTTC
18 | TRBD1 | TRBJ1-1 | NA | TRBV11-2 | CASSLEMKGQGADTEAFF | TGTGCCAGCAGCTTAGAAATGAAGGGACAGGGGGCGGACACTGAAGCTTTCTTT
11 | NA | TRBJ1-1 | once | TRBV30 | CAWTRSTEAFF | TGTGCCTGGACCAGAAGCACTGAAGCTTTCTTT
12 | NA | TRBJ1-2 | NA | TRBV28 | CASSFEVYGYTF | TGTGCCAGCAGTTTCGAAGTCTATGGCTACACCTTC